These 20 T cell receptor beta chains were sequenced from one sample in a study of blood T cells in healthy people across ages. The second PCR ran roughly 7 to 12 cycles with a sample-barcoded 5' primer and J-beta primers. TCRdb re-called the 5' RACE reads through MiXCR, storing one row per CDR3 protein. The sample includes some 700,000 distinct CDR3 sequences, roughly 45% seen only once; the top ten take 20% to 25%. What was sequenced was blood. The source of these receptors is a woman in her sixties or seventies in good health.

This chain connects TRBV16 to TRBJ1-1, with D unclear. The V gene's germline CDR1 is KGHSY and CDR2 FQNENV. The V end lost 4 bases, the J end lost 7 bases, and 16 bases lay between the germline ends. This CDR3 has 14 amino acids. CDR3 protein: CASSLTPIGHEAFF. CDR3 nucleotide sequence: TGTGCCAGCAGCCTGACCCCCATTGGTCATGAAGCTTTCTTT.

The CDR3, as DNA: TGTGCCGGTCAGGGGGAATGGGACACTGAAGCTTTCTTT. Protein sequence: CAGQGEWDTEAFF. The chain combines TRBV7-9 with TRBJ1-1; 7 bases agree with TRBD1. Germline CDR1 is SEHNR and CDR2 is FQNEAQ (reference sequence). The CDR3 sequence is 13 residues long. V lost 11 bases, J lost 3 bases, and 9 bases stayed unmatched. Complete variable domain (other parts from reference TRBV7-9 and TRBJ1-1): DTGVSQNPRHKITKRGQNVTFRCDPISEHNRLYWYRQTLGQGPEFLTYFQNEAQLEKSRLLSDRFSAERPKGSFSTLEIQRTEQGDSAMYLCAGQGEWDTEAFFGQGTRLTVV.

This chain uses TRBV28 with TRBJ1-2; 9 nucleotides match TRBD1. This CDR3 is built from 12 residues. Germline V CDR1 and CDR2: MDHEN, SYDVKM. J gave up 8 bases and V 5 bases, and 3 bases lay outside the gene matches. The CDR3 DNA sequence: TGTGCCAGCAGTCGACAGGGGGTGGGCTACACCTTC. It encodes CASSRQGVGYTF.

The genes are TRBV7-2 and TRBJ2-7; 8 positions agree with TRBD1. Germline CDR1 SGHTA, CDR2 FQGNSA. CDR3 length: 15 residues. Trimming cost V 5 bases and J 6 bases; bases outside gene matches: 12. For the CDR3, the DNA is TGTGCCAGCAGCACACAGGGGGGATTACGGTCCGAGCAGTACTTC. Translation gives CASSTQGGLRSEQYF. The variable domain in full, completed from reference TRBV7-2 and TRBJ2-7, reads GAGVSQSPSNKVTEKGKDVELRCDPISGHTALYWYRQSLGQGLEFLIYFQGNSAPDKSGLPSDRFSAERTGGSVSTLTIQRTQQEDSAVYLCASSTQGGLRSEQYFGPGTRLTVT.

V gene TRBV6-1 combines with J gene TRBJ1-4; no definite D call. The CDR3 contains 11 residues. Germline-derived CDR1 and CDR2 are MNHNS and SASEGT. The V gene lost 9 bases and the J gene lost 10 bases, with 12 bases spanning the gap. The CDR3, as DNA: TGTGCCAGTAGTAAACAAGTAAAACTGTTTTTT. Translated, it gives CASSKQVKLFF.

V is TRBV7-2 and J is TRBJ1-5; D possibly corresponds to TRBD1 (5 bases). This CDR3 spans 14 amino acids. Germline CDR1 is SGHTA and CDR2 is FQGNSA. The V and J ends lost 3 bases and 4 bases respectively, with 10 bases between them. The CDR3 region is CASSLEGYNQPQHF. CDR3 nucleotides: TGTGCCAGCAGCTTGGAGGGGTATAATCAGCCCCAGCATTTT.

The gene calls are TRBV28 and TRBJ2-1, with 8 nucleotides matching TRBD1. The germline CDR1 and CDR2 sequences are MDHEN and SYDVKM. Unmatched junction bases numbered 9, after V lost 3 bases and J lost 5 bases. The CDR3 extends over 16 amino acids. CDR3 sequence (DNA): TGTGCCAGCAGTTTCCTTGGACAGGGTACCAACAATGAGCAGTTCTTC. It is translated as CASSFLGQGTNNEQFF.

In this sample, this clonotype turned up a few times. The chain joins TRBV28 to TRBJ2-5, with D possibly being TRBD1 (6 bases). The CDR3 runs 14 residues. V was pared by 6 bases and J by 1 base, with 12 bases between. Germline values: CDR1 MDHEN, CDR2 SYDVKM. CDR3 in DNA: TGTGCCAGCAGCCCAGACAGGACCCAAGAGACCCAGTACTTC. This gives the protein CASSPDRTQETQYF.

Only a few counts were recorded for this clonotype. V is TRBV15 and J is TRBJ1-4, with D unclear. CDR3 length: 15 residues. Germline CDR1 is LNHNV and CDR2 is YYDKDF (reference sequence). V dropped 2 bases and J dropped 9 bases, with 16 bases sitting between them. CDR3 in DNA: TGTGCCACCAGCAGAACCCCGTCAGAAAATCAAAAACTGTTTTTT. It translates to CATSRTPSENQKLFF. The variable domain in full, completed from reference TRBV15 and TRBJ1-4, reads DAMVIQNPRYQVTQFGKPVTLSCSQTLNHNVMYWYQQKSSQAPKLLFHYYDKDFNNEADTPDNFQSRRPNTSFCFLDIRSPGLGDTAMYLCATSRTPSENQKLFFGSGTQLSVL.

V and J are TRBV11-2 and TRBJ2-5; no definite D call. The DNA end is a closer match to TRBJ2-7, so the J assignment may be wrong. CDR1 SGHAT and CDR2 FQNNGV come from the germline V gene. CDR3 size: 13 residues. The CDR3 coding sequence is TGTGCCAGCAGCTTGAATTTGTTTTACGAGCAGTACTTC. Translation: CASSLNLFYEQYF.

The count of this clonotype is one. Relative to the germline gene, one junction end is altered; a read error may explain this. The genes are TRBV24-1 and TRBJ2-3; 12 bases are shared with TRBD2. The CDR3 covers 17 residues. CDR1 and CDR2 from the germline V gene are KGHDR and SFDVKD. As DNA, the CDR3 is TGTGCCACCAGTGATAATGGACTAGCGGGGTTCACAGATACGCTGTATTTT. This gives the protein CATSDNGLAGFTDTLYF.

This clonotype was seen only a few times. The chain links TRBV11-2 to TRBJ1-5, with 7 bases matching TRBD1. Trimming at V came to 3 bases and at J to 2 bases, leaving 4 bases not matched to a gene. CDR1 and CDR2 (germline): SGHAT, FQNNGV. The CDR3 runs 15 residues. CDR3 residues: CASSFNTGGNQPQHF. In nucleotides, the CDR3 is TGTGCCAGCAGCTTCAACACAGGGGGCAATCAGCCCCAGCATTTT. Using reference TRBV11-2 and TRBJ1-5 for the parts outside the CDR3, the full variable domain is EAGVAQSPRYKIIEKRQSVAFWCNPISGHATLYWYQQILGQGPKLLIQFQNNGVVDDSQLPKDRFSAERLKGVDSTLKIQPAKLEDSAVYLCASSFNTGGNQPQHFGDGTRLSIL.

J is TRBJ2-7 and V is TRBV20-1; D possibly corresponds to TRBD2 (5 bases). The CDR3 contains 13 residues. Looked up from germline, CDR1 is DFQATT and CDR2 is SNEGSKA (reference sequence). CDR3 bases: TGCGGGAGCCACCGCTTGAGCTCCTACGAGCAGTACTTC. Amino acid sequence: CGSHRLSSYEQYF.

This rearrangement joins TRBV12-3 or TRBV12-4 to TRBJ1-2, with 8 bases that match TRBD1. This CDR3 contains 14 residues. V shed 5 bases and J 6 bases; nucleotides not matched to a gene: 8. CDR3 amino acids: CASSPWTGNHGYTF. CDR3 DNA sequence: TGTGCCAGCAGTCCCTGGACAGGGAATCATGGCTACACCTTC.

V and J are TRBV27 and TRBJ1-2; tentative D call: TRBD1 (6 bases). The CDR3 length is 14 residues. Germline CDR1 is MNHEY and CDR2 is SMNVEV (reference sequence). Trimming pared 6 bases from V and 7 bases from J, leaving 18 bases between. In DNA, the CDR3 is TGTGCCAGCAGCCCACAGGGAAAGGTTGCTGGCTACACCTTC. This sequence encodes CASSPQGKVAGYTF.

The chain recombines TRBV20-1 with TRBJ2-7; D may match TRBD1 or TRBD2 (6 bases each). The CDR3 length is 14 residues. Looked up from germline, CDR1 is DFQATT and CDR2 is SNEGSKA (reference sequence). The V end was cut by 0 bases, the J end by 3 bases, with 12 bases between. The chain's CDR3 is CSARDRGVRYEQYF. DNA of the CDR3: TGCAGTGCTAGAGATAGGGGGGTTCGCTACGAGCAGTACTTC.

V is TRBV10-3 and J is TRBJ2-3; D may be TRBD2 (5 bases). V lost 4 bases to trimming and J lost 2 bases, with 10 bases between them. The V gene's germline CDR1 is ENHRY and CDR2 SYGVKD. The CDR3 contains 14 residues. The CDR3 nucleotides read TGTGCCATCAGTGGGGAGACTAACACAGATACGCAGTATTTT. Amino acids: CAISGETNTDTQYF.

This clonotype occurred a few times. The chain recombines TRBV12-3 or TRBV12-4 with TRBJ2-7; perhaps TRBD2 as D (6 bases). The CDR3 is 15 residues long. Trimming pared 3 bases from V and 3 bases from J, leaving 15 bases between. As DNA, the CDR3 is TGTGCCAGCAGTTTTTCGGGTGAGGGAGGCTACGAGCAGTACTTC. Protein product: CASSFSGEGGYEQYF.

The J gene is TRBJ1-2, the V gene TRBV6-5; D uncertain. V was clipped by 6 bases and J by 5 bases, with 13 bases between them. The CDR3 runs 13 residues. Germline V gene sequence: CDR1 MNHEY, CDR2 SVGAGI. The CDR3 DNA sequence: TGTGCCAGCAGCCGGGAAGAGTTTTATGGCTACACCTTC. Encoded protein: CASSREEFYGYTF.

This chain connects TRBV5-1 to TRBJ1-4, with 7 bases matching TRBD1. V gave up 0 bases and J gave up 3 bases; unmatched junction bases: 5. The CDR3 covers 16 residues. Germline loops: CDR1 SGHRS, CDR2 YFSETQ. CDR3 bases: TGCGCCAGCAGCTTGGAGAGACAGGGACCTAATGAAAAACTGTTTTTT. Protein sequence: CASSLERQGPNEKLFF.